This passage covers 20 T cell receptor beta chains from one sample sequenced in a study of blood T cell repertoires in COVID-19. Assay: immunoSEQ multiplex PCR; the TCRdb copy retains only in-frame clones and omits some. The table records about 270,000 clones, 86% of them present only once. Sequenced input: peripheral blood. The source of these receptors is a man aged 40-49 years with active or convalescent COVID-19.

The V and J genes are TRBV12-3 or TRBV12-4 and TRBJ1-2; D is unresolved. The CDR3 is made up of 12 amino acids. The V end lost 7 bases, the J end lost 8 bases, and 14 bases lay between the germline ends. The CDR3 DNA reads TGTGCCAGCACCTATGTGGAGGGAGGCTACACCTTC. Protein: CASTYVEGGYTF.

The chain carries TRBV28 and TRBJ2-7; D is unclear. This CDR3 spans 14 amino acids. Trimming pared 6 bases from V and 2 bases from J, leaving 14 bases between. Germline V gene sequence: CDR1 MDHEN, CDR2 SYDVKM. The CDR3 DNA follows: TGTGCCAGCAGCCCGCCCGGGTGGCCCTACGAGCAGTACTTC. Translation: CASSPPGWPYEQYF.

The V call is TRBV24-1, the J call TRBJ2-7; 7 bases match TRBD2. CDR3 length equals 17 residues. Germline trimming cut 1 base from V and 3 bases from J; bases unmatched to any gene: 11. Germline loops: CDR1 KGHDR, CDR2 SFDVKD. CDR3 sequence: CATSDLRIAGEDYEQYF. CDR3 nucleotides: TGTGCCACCAGTGATTTAAGAATTGCGGGAGAGGACTACGAGCAGTACTTC.

This clone was counted between two and nine times. The chain links TRBV4-1 to TRBJ1-4; 7 bases fit TRBD1. Germline trimming cut 4 bases from V and 6 bases from J; bases unmatched to any gene: 5. The CDR3 has 14 amino acids. Looked up from germline, CDR1 is MGHRA and CDR2 is YSYEKL. DNA for the CDR3: TGCGCCAGCAGCCCAGACACAGGGGATGAAAAACTGTTTTTT. This codes for CASSPDTGDEKLFF.

This chain joins TRBV2 and TRBJ1-4; tentatively, D is TRBD1 (5 bases). This CDR3 has 14 amino acids. The germline gives CDR1 SNHLY, CDR2 FYNNEI. V lost 3 bases to trimming and J lost 7 bases, with 12 bases between them. The CDR3 bases are TGTGCCAGCAGTGATGGGGCGTCTGGTGAAAAACTGTTTTTT. It is translated as CASSDGASGEKLFF.

Written as DNA, the CDR3 is TGTGCCAGCAGCCCTAGCGAGACCCAGTACTTC. This gives the protein CASSPSETQYF. The rearrangement links TRBV5-5 to TRBJ2-5, with D possibly matching TRBD2 (5 bases). The CDR3 length is 11 residues. V was trimmed by 4 bases and J by 5 bases, leaving 6 bases between them. Per germline, CDR1 SGHKS and CDR2 YYEKEE (reference sequence).

The chain couples TRBV28 to TRBJ2-2, with 7 nucleotides matching TRBD1. Looked up from germline, CDR1 is MDHEN and CDR2 is SYDVKM. V lost 8 bases, J lost 5 bases, and 11 bases stayed unmatched. The CDR3 runs 15 residues. The CDR3: CASLAGQEGTGELFF. The CDR3 bases are TGTGCCAGCCTAGCTGGACAGGAAGGGACCGGGGAGCTGTTTTTT. The full variable domain, completed using reference TRBV28 and TRBJ2-2, is DVKVTQSSRYLVKRTGEKVFLECVQDMDHENMFWYRQDPGLGLRLIYFSYDVKMKEKGDIPEGYSVSREKKERFSLILESASTNQTSMYLCASLAGQEGTGELFFGEGSRLTVL.

This clone was observed once. This rearrangement joins TRBV29-1 to TRBJ1-1, with TRBD1 as a possible D gene (5 bases). This CDR3 has 12 amino acids. From germline, CDR1 is SQVTM and CDR2 ANQGSEA. V was pared by 7 bases and J by 4 bases, with 13 bases between. The CDR3 is CSAVRGFTEAFF. For the CDR3, the DNA is TGCAGCGCCGTAAGGGGTTTCACTGAAGCTTTCTTT.

The chain has TRBV25-1 and TRBJ2-2; D not resolved. The germline CDR1 and CDR2 sequences are MGHDK and SYGVNS. V was clipped by 0 bases and J by 3 bases, with 5 bases between them. The CDR3 consists of 14 residues. This CDR3 is CASSEYRDTGELFF. CDR3 nucleotide sequence: TGTGCCAGCAGTGAATACCGAGACACCGGGGAGCTGTTTTTT.

The chain couples TRBV7-8 to TRBJ2-3; a weak D match, TRBD2 (5 bases). There are 17 residues in the CDR3. Germline V gene lookup returns CDR1 SGHVS and CDR2 FQNEAQ. The V gene lost 1 base and the J gene lost 2 bases, with 16 bases spanning the gap. Here the CDR3 reads CASSLEAAGWTTDTQYF. In DNA form, the CDR3 reads TGTGCCAGCAGCTTAGAGGCGGCGGGCTGGACCACAGATACGCAGTATTTT.

This clone showed up just once. This chain uses TRBV7-6 with TRBJ2-1, with D perhaps matching TRBD1 (5 bases). The V gene's germline CDR1 is SGHVS and CDR2 FNYEAQ. V was cut by 1 base and J by 10 bases, with 20 bases left in between. CDR3 size: 16 residues. CDR3 nucleotide sequence: TGTGCCAGCAGCTTAGGACAGCAATTGTTTGGGATGGAGCAGTTCTTC. Translated: CASSLGQQLFGMEQFF.

Worth noting for this clone: At one end the junction does not follow the germline gene, possibly because of a read error. Distinct nucleotide sequences in the sample also encode this CDR3. V gene TRBV4-2 combines with J gene TRBJ1-4, with 7 bases that match TRBD1. This CDR3 is 14 amino acids long. Germline V lookup: CDR1 LGHNA, CDR2 YNFKEQ. The CDR3 bases are TGTGCCAGCAGCCTCCCGGGACAGTGGGGAAAACTATTTTTT. It encodes CASSLPGQWGKLFF.

The V call is TRBV3-1 (or the pseudogene TRBV3-2), the J call TRBJ1-4; weak D call: TRBD1 (6 bases). V gave up 0 bases and J gave up 4 bases, with 9 bases separating them. The CDR3 length is 15 residues. From germline, CDR1 is LGHDT and CDR2 YNNKEL (reference sequence). The CDR3: CASSQEDRYNEKLFF. The CDR3 coding sequence is TGTGCCAGCAGCCAAGAGGACAGATATAATGAAAAACTGTTTTTT.

The CDR3 region is CASSDSASGSTDTQYF. For the CDR3, the DNA is TGTGCCAGCAGTGACTCGGCTAGCGGTAGCACAGATACGCAGTATTTT. This chain connects TRBV6-4 to TRBJ2-3; 7 bases agree with TRBD2. The CDR3 consists of 16 residues. Germline V lookup: CDR1 MRHNA, CDR2 SNTAGT. The junction had 3 bases not matched to a gene; V was cut back by 0 bases and J by 0 bases.

The chain combines TRBV5-1 with TRBJ2-5; 8 bases are shared with TRBD2. V shed 4 bases and J 0 bases; nucleotides not matched to a gene: 8. In germline, CDR1 is SGHRS, CDR2 YFSETQ. This CDR3 is built from 16 residues. CDR3 bases: TGCGCCAGCAGCGTAACTAGCGGAGCGTACCAAGAGACCCAGTACTTC. As protein: CASSVTSGAYQETQYF.

This chain uses TRBV10-3 with TRBJ1-1; 7 bases map to TRBD1. J was trimmed by 1 base and V by 0 bases; bases with no gene match: 2. The CDR3 is 15 amino acids. Germline CDR1 is ENHRY and CDR2 is SYGVKD. CDR3 in amino acids: CAISESRDRNTEAFF. The DNA for the CDR3 is TGTGCCATCAGTGAGTCCCGGGACAGGAACACTGAAGCTTTCTTT.

The chain combines TRBV6-1 with TRBJ2-5; D is ambiguous. Trimming shortened V by 2 bases and J by 1 base, and 8 bases separated the two germline ends. Germline-derived CDR1 and CDR2 are MNHNS and SASEGT. The CDR3 runs 14 residues. The CDR3 protein is CASSELQLQETQYF. The CDR3 DNA reads as TGTGCCAGCAGTGAATTACAGCTCCAAGAGACCCAGTACTTC.

The rearrangement uses TRBV5-1 and TRBJ1-4; D might be TRBD1 (5 bases). In germline, CDR1 is SGHRS, CDR2 YFSETQ. CDR3 length: 15 amino acids. The ends were cut back, 4 bases at V and 5 bases at J, with 15 bases in the middle. CDR3 nucleotides: TGCGCCAGCAGCCAGCCTGACAGCCACAATGAAAAACTGTTTTTT. Protein: CASSQPDSHNEKLFF.

This sequence joins TRBV30 and TRBJ1-5, with 7 bases fitting TRBD1. CDR3 size: 13 residues. J gave up 5 bases and V 2 bases, and 3 bases lay outside the gene matches. Germline CDR1 and CDR2: GTSNPN and SVGIG (reference sequence). CDR3 coding DNA: TGTGCCTGGAGTTTCACAGGGGATCAGCCCCAGCATTTT. Residues: CAWSFTGDQPQHF.

The chain links TRBV19 to TRBJ1-2, with 8 bases fitting TRBD1. CDR1 is LNHDA, CDR2 SQIVND, per germline (reference sequence). Germline trimming cut 9 bases from V and 4 bases from J; bases unmatched to any gene: 4. This CDR3 is 12 amino acids long. CDR3 amino acids: CARGQERYGYTF. The CDR3 nucleotides are TGTGCCAGGGGACAGGAACGCTATGGCTACACCTTC.